This T cell receptor (beta chain) was observed in a study of identical twins. Each CDR3 protein is one row after TCRdb ran MiXCR on the 5' RACE reads. The sample consists of 600,000 to 850,000 distinct CDR3 sequences, 15% to 20% of them appearing once. This clonotype came up a few times. Its antigen is not identified. Germline-derived CDR1 and CDR2 are MDHEN and SYDVKM. Trimming took 5 bases from V and 0 from J, leaving 11 bases between them. The CDR3 loop spans 15 amino acids. Overall study findings and caveats: Conclusions were drawn cross-sectionally by statistical analysis, without following the same donors.

These same records also appear under a second study, on T cells expressing NK-cell markers. Turning to that study: HCMV specificity of the expanded NKG2C+ T cell clones stayed unclear.

The chain is built from TRBV28 and TRBJ2-1; D is uncertain. The sample consisted of PBMCs. The origin of this receptor is a woman aged 18-30 years in good health. The CDR3, as DNA: TGTGCCAGCAGTGCGACCGATAGCTCCTACAATGAGCAGTTCTTC. This codes for CASSATDSSYNEQFF.